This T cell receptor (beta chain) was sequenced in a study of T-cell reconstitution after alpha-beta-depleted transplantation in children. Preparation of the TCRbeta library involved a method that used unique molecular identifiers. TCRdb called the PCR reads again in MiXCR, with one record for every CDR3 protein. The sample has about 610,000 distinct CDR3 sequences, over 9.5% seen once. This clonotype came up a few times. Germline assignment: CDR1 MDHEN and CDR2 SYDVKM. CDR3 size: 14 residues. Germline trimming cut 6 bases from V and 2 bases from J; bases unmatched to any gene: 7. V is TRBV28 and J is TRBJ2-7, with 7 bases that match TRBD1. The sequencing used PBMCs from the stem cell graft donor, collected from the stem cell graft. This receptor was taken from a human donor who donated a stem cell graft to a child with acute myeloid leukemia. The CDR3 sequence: CASSPGQFTYEQYF. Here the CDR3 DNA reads TGTGCCAGCAGCCCGGGACAGTTCACCTACGAGCAGTACTTC. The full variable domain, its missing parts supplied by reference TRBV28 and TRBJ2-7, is DVKVTQSSRYLVKRTGEKVFLECVQDMDHENMFWYRQDPGLGLRLIYFSYDVKMKEKGDIPEGYSVSREKKERFSLILESASTNQTSMYLCASSPGQFTYEQYFGPGTRLTVT.